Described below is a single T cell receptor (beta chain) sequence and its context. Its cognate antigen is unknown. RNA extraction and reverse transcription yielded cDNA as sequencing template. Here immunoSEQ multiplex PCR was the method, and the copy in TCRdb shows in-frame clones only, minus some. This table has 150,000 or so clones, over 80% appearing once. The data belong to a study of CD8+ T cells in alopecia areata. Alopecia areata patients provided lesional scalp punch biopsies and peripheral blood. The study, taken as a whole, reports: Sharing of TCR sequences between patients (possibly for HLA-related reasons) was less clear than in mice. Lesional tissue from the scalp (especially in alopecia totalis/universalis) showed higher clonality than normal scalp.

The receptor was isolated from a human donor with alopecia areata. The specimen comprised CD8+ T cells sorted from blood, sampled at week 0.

CDR3 protein: CSVEEGLDTEAFF. The CDR3 bases are TGCAGCGTTGAAGAGGGTCTAGACACTGAAGCTTTCTTT. This chain uses TRBV29-1 with TRBJ1-1; D is unclear. This CDR3 has 13 residues. The germline V gene has CDR1 SQVTM and CDR2 ANQGSEA. V lost 0 bases and J 3 bases, leaving 8 bases between the germline ends. The complete variable domain, with remaining parts taken from reference TRBV29-1 and TRBJ1-1, reads SAVISQKPSRDICQRGTSLTIQCQVDSQVTMMFWYRQQPGQSLTLIATANQGSEATYESGFVIDKFPISRPNLTFSTLTVSNMSPEDSSIYLCSVEEGLDTEAFFGQGTRLTVV.